The 18 T cell receptor beta chains given below trace back to one sample, sequenced in a study of human T cells and chemical hapten exposure. Specified time point: patch test 1, 2 weeks after DPC sensitization. Treatment of the sample: therapeutic diphenylcyclopropenone sensitization with weekly scalp DPC. MiXCR, run by TCRdb on the RACE reads, gives a single entry per CDR3 protein. This sample yields some 380,000 distinct CDR3 sequences, of which about 4.8% are seen a single time; roughly 2.4% belongs to the top ten. Sequencing used whole blood, obtained in connection with sensitization to the hapten diphenylcyclopropenone (DPC). The receptor set was obtained from a woman aged 45-65 years with alopecia areata. Some clones in this sample may be carry-over from other donors' samples.

The rearrangement joins TRBV20-1 to TRBJ2-5, with D perhaps matching TRBD2 (5 bases). There are 15 residues in the CDR3. V dropped 0 bases and J dropped 1 base, with 12 bases sitting between them. Germline-derived CDR1 and CDR2 are DFQATT and SNEGSKA (reference sequence). The CDR3 region is CSARDQTKTQETQYF. The CDR3 coding sequence is TGCAGTGCTAGAGATCAGACTAAAACCCAAGAGACCCAGTACTTC.

This clonotype was observed at least ten times. This rearrangement joins TRBV20-1 to TRBJ2-2; possibly TRBD1 for D (6 bases). V lost 1 base and J lost 4, with 10 bases in between. The CDR3 extends over 14 amino acids. The germline V gene has CDR1 DFQATT and CDR2 SNEGSKA (reference sequence). CDR3 DNA sequence: TGCAGTGCTAGAGGAGGGGGACCCACCGGGGAGCTGTTTTTT. Amino acids: CSARGGGPTGELFF.

This clonotype was observed at least ten times. The chain has TRBV5-1 and TRBJ1-2; tentative D call: TRBD1 (5 bases). Germline loops: CDR1 SGHRS, CDR2 YFSETQ. The ends were cut back, 4 bases at V and 0 bases at J, with 10 bases in the middle. This CDR3 is built from 14 residues. DNA for the CDR3: TGCGCCAGCAGCCGGGACCCGGCTAACTATGGCTACACCTTC. Its translation is CASSRDPANYGYTF.

This clonotype was found many times. This CDR3 reads CASSSNRGIGEKLFF. Here the CDR3 DNA reads TGTGCCAGCAGTTCCAACAGGGGGATTGGAGAAAAACTGTTTTTT. The chain links TRBV12-3 or TRBV12-4 to TRBJ1-4; TRBD1 aligns across 8 bases. After removal of 4 bases from V and 8 bases from J, the junction contained 9 bases not matched to a gene. The CDR3 is 15 residues long.

This clonotype has at least ten counts. The chain couples TRBV30 to TRBJ2-1, with 7 bases that match TRBD2. The CDR3 sequence is 13 residues long. V lost 4 bases to trimming and J lost 4 bases; unmatched junction nucleotides: 4. Germline assignment: CDR1 GTSNPN and CDR2 SVGIG (reference sequence). In nucleotides, the CDR3 is TGTGCCTGGACGGATAGCGGGTACAATGAGCAGTTCTTC. Translating it yields CAWTDSGYNEQFF.

The J gene is TRBJ2-1, the V gene TRBV3-1, with 10 bases aligning to TRBD2. V lost 3 bases, J lost 8 bases, and 7 bases stayed unmatched. Germline CDR1 reads LGHDT; CDR2 reads YNNKEL (reference sequence). This CDR3 contains 15 residues. The CDR3 DNA reads as TGTGCCAGCAGCCAGGCTAGCGGGAGATCCTATGAGCAGTTCTTC. Translating gives CASSQASGRSYEQFF.

This clonotype came up a few times. This chain uses TRBV7-9 with TRBJ2-3; 13 bases are shared with TRBD2. Germline CDR1 and CDR2: SEHNR and FQNEAQ (reference sequence). This CDR3 region has 17 residues. V trimming: 5 bases; J trimming: 1 base; junction bases outside the gene matches: 6. The chain's CDR3 is CASSTGLAGAGTDTQYF. CDR3 coding DNA: TGTGCCAGCAGCACAGGACTAGCGGGAGCCGGCACAGATACGCAGTATTTT.

In its sample, this clonotype was seen a few times. The J gene is TRBJ2-1, the V gene TRBV29-1, with TRBD1 matching 10 bases. Losses at the gene ends were 1 base for V and 8 bases for J; bases not matched to a gene: 5. CDR1 and CDR2 from the germline V gene are SQVTM and ANQGSEA. This CDR3 contains 14 residues. The CDR3 spells CSVEGDRGRDEQFF. The CDR3 region has the DNA TGCAGCGTTGAAGGAGACAGGGGGCGAGATGAGCAGTTCTTC.

This clonotype has a count of ten or more. The gene calls are TRBV7-2 and TRBJ2-7; D is unclear. Trimming stripped 5 bases from V and 3 bases from J, with 5 bases between. CDR1 SGHTA and CDR2 FQGNSA come from the germline V gene. CDR3 size: 11 residues. In nucleotides, the CDR3 is TGTGCCAGCAGCCCGGACTACGAGCAGTACTTC. Translation: CASSPDYEQYF.

This clonotype has ten or more counts. This chain links TRBV7-9 with TRBJ1-1; the match to TRBD1 covers 11 bases. Germline CDR1 and CDR2: SEHNR and FQNEAQ (reference sequence). V gave up 3 bases and J gave up 4 bases; unmatched junction bases: 4. This CDR3 comprises 15 residues. The CDR3 DNA follows: TGTGCCAGCAGCTTTGTCGGGACAGGGGGCACTGAAGCTTTCTTT. Encoded protein: CASSFVGTGGTEAFF.

This clonotype was recorded at least ten times. The rearrangement uses TRBV7-2 and TRBJ1-5; 10 positions agree with TRBD1. Germline loops: CDR1 SGHTA, CDR2 FQGNSA. This CDR3 is 15 amino acids long. Trimming removed 4 bases from V and 5 bases from J; junction bases left unmatched: 5. The CDR3 DNA reads TGTGCCAGCAGCTACCGGGACAGGGGCGATCAGCCCCAGCATTTT. It translates to CASSYRDRGDQPQHF. The full variable domain, with the rest looked up from reference TRBV7-2 and TRBJ1-5, is GAGVSQSPSNKVTEKGKDVELRCDPISGHTALYWYRQSLGQGLEFLIYFQGNSAPDKSGLPSDRFSAERTGGSVSTLTIQRTQQEDSAVYLCASSYRDRGDQPQHFGDGTRLSIL.

The gene calls are TRBV7-9 and TRBJ2-3; 9 bases agree with TRBD2. Germline V lookup: CDR1 SEHNR, CDR2 FQNEAQ (reference sequence). V lost 4 bases, J lost 1 base, and 6 bases stayed unmatched. The CDR3 loop spans 16 amino acids. CDR3 in amino acids: CASSSWTSEGTDTQYF. CDR3 in DNA: TGTGCCAGCAGCTCCTGGACTAGCGAGGGCACAGATACGCAGTATTTT.

There are many counts of this clonotype. This chain uses TRBV7-9 with TRBJ2-7, with D tentatively TRBD2 (6 bases). CDR3 size: 15 residues. The ends were cut back, 4 bases at V and 1 base at J, with 14 bases in the middle. CDR1 is SEHNR and CDR2 is FQNEAQ in the germline V gene (reference sequence). In DNA form, the CDR3 reads TGTGCCAGCAGCTCGGCCTTAGCGGCATCCTACGAGCAGTACTTC. Protein product: CASSSALAASYEQYF.

The chain joins TRBV10-3 to TRBJ1-1, with a tentative D call TRBD1 (5 bases). CDR1 and CDR2 (germline): ENHRY, SYGVKD. CDR3 size: 15 residues. V dropped 2 bases and J dropped 4 bases, with 14 bases sitting between them. The CDR3 loop is CAISEPGVSSTEAFF. DNA of the CDR3: TGTGCCATCAGTGAGCCGGGGGTATCGAGCACTGAAGCTTTCTTT.

Ten or more counts support this clonotype. The chain combines TRBV20-1 with TRBJ2-5; D not resolved. The V end lost 2 bases, the J end lost 0 bases, and 4 bases lay between the germline ends. CDR1 DFQATT and CDR2 SNEGSKA come from the germline V gene (reference sequence). The CDR3 consists of 12 residues. The CDR3 DNA follows: TGCAGTGCTAGACAGTACCAAGAGACCCAGTACTTC. Its translation is CSARQYQETQYF.

This clonotype was found many times. This chain connects TRBV19 to TRBJ2-1; 9 nucleotides line up with TRBD2. The germline V gene encodes CDR1 LNHDA and CDR2 SQIVND (reference sequence). Germline trimming cut 3 bases from V and 9 bases from J; bases unmatched to any gene: 6. The CDR3 sequence is 14 residues long. The CDR3 nucleotides read TGTGCCAGTAGTATTGGGCTAGCGGGGACTGAGCAGTTCTTC. The encoded protein is CASSIGLAGTEQFF.

This clonotype was observed many times. This chain joins TRBV6-2 or TRBV6-3 and TRBJ2-6, with D possibly being TRBD1 (5 bases). Germline-derived CDR1 and CDR2 are MNHEY and SVGEGT. Trimming shortened V by 6 bases and J by 2 bases, and 14 bases separated the two germline ends. The CDR3 runs 16 residues. CDR3 DNA: TGTGCCAGCAGCGCCCAGGGATTCGCTGGGGCCAACGTCCTGACTTTC. This codes for CASSAQGFAGANVLTF.

Ten or more counts support this clonotype. The chain recombines TRBV27 with TRBJ1-5; D uncertain. Per germline, CDR1 MNHEY and CDR2 SMNVEV (reference sequence). The CDR3 covers 13 residues. The ends were cut back, 5 bases at V and 3 bases at J, with 8 bases in the middle. The CDR3 DNA follows: TGTGCCAGCAGTCCCTCGAACAATCAGCCCCAGCATTTT. It encodes CASSPSNNQPQHF.